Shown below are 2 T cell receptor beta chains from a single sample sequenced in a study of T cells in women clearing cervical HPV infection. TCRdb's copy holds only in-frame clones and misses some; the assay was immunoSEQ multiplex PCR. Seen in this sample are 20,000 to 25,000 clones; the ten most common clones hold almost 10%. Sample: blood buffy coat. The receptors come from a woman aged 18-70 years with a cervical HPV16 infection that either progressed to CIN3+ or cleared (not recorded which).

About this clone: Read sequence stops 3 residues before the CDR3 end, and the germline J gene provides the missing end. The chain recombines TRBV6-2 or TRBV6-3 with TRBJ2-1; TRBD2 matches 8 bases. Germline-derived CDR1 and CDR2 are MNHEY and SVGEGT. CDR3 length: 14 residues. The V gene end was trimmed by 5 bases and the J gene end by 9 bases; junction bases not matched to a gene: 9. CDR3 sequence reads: CASSGSGGHGEQFF. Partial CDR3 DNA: TGTGCCAGCAGTGGCTCGGGGGGGCATGGTGAG.

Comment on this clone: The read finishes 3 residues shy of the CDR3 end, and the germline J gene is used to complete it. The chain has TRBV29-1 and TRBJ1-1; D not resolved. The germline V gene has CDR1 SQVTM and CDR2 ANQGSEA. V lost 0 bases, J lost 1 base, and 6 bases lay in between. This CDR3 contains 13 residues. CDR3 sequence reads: CSVEDVQNTEAFF. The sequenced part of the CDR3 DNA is TGCAGCGTTGAAGATGTCCAGAACACTGAA.